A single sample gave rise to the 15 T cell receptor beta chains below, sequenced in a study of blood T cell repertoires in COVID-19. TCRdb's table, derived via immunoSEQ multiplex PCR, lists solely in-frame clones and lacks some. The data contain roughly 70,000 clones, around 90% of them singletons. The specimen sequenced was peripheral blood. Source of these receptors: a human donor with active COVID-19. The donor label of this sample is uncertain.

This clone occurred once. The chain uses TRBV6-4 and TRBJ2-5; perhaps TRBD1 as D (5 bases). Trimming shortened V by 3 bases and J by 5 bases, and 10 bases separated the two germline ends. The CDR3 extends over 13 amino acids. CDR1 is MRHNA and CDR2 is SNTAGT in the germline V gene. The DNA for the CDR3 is TGTGCCAGCAGTGAACAGGCTGAGGAGACCCAGTACTTC. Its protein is CASSEQAEETQYF.

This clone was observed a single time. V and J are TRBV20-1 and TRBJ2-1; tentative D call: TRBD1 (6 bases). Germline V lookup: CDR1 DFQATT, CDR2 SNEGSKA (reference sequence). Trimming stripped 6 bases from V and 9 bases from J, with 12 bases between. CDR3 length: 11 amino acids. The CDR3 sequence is CSADGTSEQFF. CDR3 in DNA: TGCAGTGCGGACGGGACAAGTGAGCAGTTCTTC.

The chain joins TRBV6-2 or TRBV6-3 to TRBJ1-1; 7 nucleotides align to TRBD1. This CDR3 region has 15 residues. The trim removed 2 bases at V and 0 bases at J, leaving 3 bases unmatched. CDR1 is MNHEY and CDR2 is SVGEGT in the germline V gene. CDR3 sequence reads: CASSYPGQMNTEAFF. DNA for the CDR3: TGTGCCAGCAGTTACCCGGGACAGATGAACACTGAAGCTTTCTTT.

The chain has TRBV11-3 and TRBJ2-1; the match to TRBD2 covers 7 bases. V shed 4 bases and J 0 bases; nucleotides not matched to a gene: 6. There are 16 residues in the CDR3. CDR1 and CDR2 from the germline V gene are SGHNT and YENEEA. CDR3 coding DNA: TGTGCCAGCAGCTCGGGGACTACCAGCTCCTACAATGAGCAGTTCTTC. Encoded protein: CASSSGTTSSYNEQFF.

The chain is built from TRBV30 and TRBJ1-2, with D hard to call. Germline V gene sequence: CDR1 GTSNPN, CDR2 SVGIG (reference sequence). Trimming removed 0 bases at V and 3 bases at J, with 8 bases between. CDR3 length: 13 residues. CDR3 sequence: CAWSVLGYYGYTF. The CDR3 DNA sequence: TGTGCCTGGAGTGTACTCGGGTACTATGGCTACACCTTC. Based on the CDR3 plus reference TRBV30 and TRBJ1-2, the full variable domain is SQTIHQWPATLVQPVGSPLSLECTVEGTSNPNLYWYRQAAGRGLQLLFYSVGIGQISSEVPQNLSASRPQDRQFILSSKKLLLSDSGFYLCAWSVLGYYGYTFGSGTRLTVV.

CDR3 nucleotides: TGTGCCAGCAGTTCGACAGGGAGAGGCACAGATACGCAGTATTTT. It encodes CASSSTGRGTDTQYF. This chain links TRBV28 with TRBJ2-3; TRBD1 aligns across 7 bases. Germline loops: CDR1 MDHEN, CDR2 SYDVKM. This CDR3 is built from 15 residues. V dropped 4 bases and J dropped 1; count of bases not matched to a gene: 5.

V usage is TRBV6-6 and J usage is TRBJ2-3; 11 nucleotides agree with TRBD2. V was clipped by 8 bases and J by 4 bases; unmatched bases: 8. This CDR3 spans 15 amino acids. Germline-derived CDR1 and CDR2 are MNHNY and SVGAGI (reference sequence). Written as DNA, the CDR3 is TGTGCCAGCGAAGTAGCGGGAGGGCTTTCAGATACGCAGTATTTT. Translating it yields CASEVAGGLSDTQYF.

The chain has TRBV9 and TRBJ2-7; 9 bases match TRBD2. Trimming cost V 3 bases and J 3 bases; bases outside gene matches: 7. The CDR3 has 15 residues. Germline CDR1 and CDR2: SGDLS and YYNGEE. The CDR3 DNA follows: TGTGCCAGCAGCGCCCAGCTAGCGGGACTCTACGAGCAGTACTTC. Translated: CASSAQLAGLYEQYF.

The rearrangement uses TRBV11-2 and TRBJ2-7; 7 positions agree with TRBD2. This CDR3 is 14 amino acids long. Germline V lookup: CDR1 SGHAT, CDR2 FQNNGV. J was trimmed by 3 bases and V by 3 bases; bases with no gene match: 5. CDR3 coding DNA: TGTGCCAGCAGCTTGACTAGCCCAAACTACGAGCAGTACTTC. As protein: CASSLTSPNYEQYF.

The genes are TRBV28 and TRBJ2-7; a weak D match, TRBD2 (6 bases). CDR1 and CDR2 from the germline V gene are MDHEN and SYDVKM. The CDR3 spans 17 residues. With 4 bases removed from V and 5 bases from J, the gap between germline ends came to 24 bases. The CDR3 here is CASSSPLGAGRPDEQYF. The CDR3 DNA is TGTGCCAGCAGTTCCCCCCTCGGGGCGGGAAGACCGGACGAGCAGTACTTC.

CDR3 sequence: CASSMSGEAFF. The CDR3 nucleotides read TGTGCCAGCAGTATGTCGGGTGAAGCTTTCTTT. This chain joins TRBV2 and TRBJ1-1; D is uncertain. The germline V gene has CDR1 SNHLY and CDR2 FYNNEI. The CDR3 loop spans 11 amino acids. The ends were cut back, 5 bases at V and 7 bases at J, with 8 bases in the middle.

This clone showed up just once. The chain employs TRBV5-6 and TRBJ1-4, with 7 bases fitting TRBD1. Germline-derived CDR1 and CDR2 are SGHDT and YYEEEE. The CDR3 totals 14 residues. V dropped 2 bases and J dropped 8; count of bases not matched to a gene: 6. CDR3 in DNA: TGTGCCAGCAGCTTCGGCAGGGGGACAGAAAAACTGTTTTTT. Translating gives CASSFGRGTEKLFF.

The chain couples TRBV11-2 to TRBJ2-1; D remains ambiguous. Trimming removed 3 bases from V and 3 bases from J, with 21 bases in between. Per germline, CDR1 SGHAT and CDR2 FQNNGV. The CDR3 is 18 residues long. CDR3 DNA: TGTGCCAGCAGCTTGGGCGACATCGGAAATTATGGCTACAATGAGCAGTTCTTC. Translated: CASSLGDIGNYGYNEQFF.

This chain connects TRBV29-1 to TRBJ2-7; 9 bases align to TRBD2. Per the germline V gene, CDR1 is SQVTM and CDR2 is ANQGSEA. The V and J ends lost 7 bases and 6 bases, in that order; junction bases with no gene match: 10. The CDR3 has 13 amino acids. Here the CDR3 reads CSAVLAGISEQYF. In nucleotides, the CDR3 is TGCAGCGCCGTTCTAGCGGGAATTTCCGAGCAGTACTTC.

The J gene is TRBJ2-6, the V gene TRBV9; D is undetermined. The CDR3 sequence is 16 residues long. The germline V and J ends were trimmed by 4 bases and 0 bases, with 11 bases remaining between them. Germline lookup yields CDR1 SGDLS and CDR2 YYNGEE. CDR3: CASSPRSYSGANVLTF. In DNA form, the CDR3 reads TGTGCCAGCAGCCCCCGGTCCTACTCTGGGGCCAACGTCCTGACTTTC.